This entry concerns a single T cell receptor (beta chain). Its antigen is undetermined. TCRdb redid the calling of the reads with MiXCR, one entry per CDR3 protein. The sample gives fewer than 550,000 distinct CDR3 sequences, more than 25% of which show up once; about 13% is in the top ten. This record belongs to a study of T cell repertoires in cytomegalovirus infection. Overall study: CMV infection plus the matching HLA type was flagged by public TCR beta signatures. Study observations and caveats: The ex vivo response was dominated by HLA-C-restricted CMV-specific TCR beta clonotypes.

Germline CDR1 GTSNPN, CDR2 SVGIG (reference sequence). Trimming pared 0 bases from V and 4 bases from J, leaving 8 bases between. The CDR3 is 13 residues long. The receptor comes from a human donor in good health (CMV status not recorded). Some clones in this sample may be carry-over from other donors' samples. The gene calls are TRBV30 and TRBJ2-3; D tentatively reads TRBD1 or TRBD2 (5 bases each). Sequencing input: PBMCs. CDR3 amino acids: CAWSVRGADTQYF. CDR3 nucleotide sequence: TGTGCCTGGAGTGTACGAGGGGCAGATACGCAGTATTTT.